This record looks at one T cell receptor (beta chain) sequence and its context. Its antigen remains unidentified. This specimen belongs to a study of cytomegalovirus exposure and HLA in healthy donors. On the study more broadly: Early on, a data release was issued that held some 91 million unique TCRs from HLA-typed donors. Assignment to the Caucasian-associated ancestry cluster applied to around 76% of the approximately 390 genotyped donors. Study results and limitations: CMV serostatus stood as the only immune exposure information on hand. Among the sequence variants, a highly shared cluster was likely an artifact of sequencing.

Germline loops: CDR1 MNHEY, CDR2 SMNVEV (reference sequence). J was trimmed by 12 bases and V by 3 bases; bases with no gene match: 6. This CDR3 spans 13 amino acids. A multiplex PCR was run with 60 Vbeta primers and 13 Jbeta primers. Clones were read by immunoSEQ multiplex PCR, and TCRdb kept only the in-frame ones, dropping some. Of about 170,000 clones listed, roughly 83% were seen once; the top ten hold 0.35% to 0.45%. The source is a boy aged 2-15 years in good health and CMV-seronegative. The chain links TRBV27 to TRBJ2-1, with 9 bases aligning to TRBD2. The sample was PBMCs. CDR3 in DNA: TGTGCCAGCAGTTTGCGGGAGGGCCATGGGCAGTTCTTC. Its translation: CASSLREGHGQFF.